This note documents a single T cell receptor (beta chain) sequence. Its antigen is unknown. This sample stems from a study of vaccination effects on CD4 cells after COVID-19. Assay used: immunoSEQ multiplex PCR; TCRdb lists only in-frame clones, some missing. The sample lists 57,000 or so clones; 55% to 85% were seen once. Before sequencing, viral peptide pools were used by the ViraFEST assay to expand antigen-specific CD4+ T cells. Isolating CD4+ T cells followed approximately 10 days of culture. As their vaccination, participants received two doses of either BNT162b2 or mRNA-1273. After approximately 2 million PBMC were placed in each well, they were cultured with roughly 11 IU/ml IL-2 and roughly 10 ug/ml peptides. V was pared by 5 bases and J by 4 bases, with 8 bases of the junction left unmatched. The CDR3 sequence is 15 residues long. Germline V gene sequence: CDR1 WSHSY, CDR2 SAAADI.

This chain joins TRBV10-2 and TRBJ2-1; 7 nucleotides match TRBD1. This sequence originates from a human donor who received a COVID-19 vaccine. The sample in question was CD4+ T cells from PBMCs cultured with HCoV-229E spike peptides, obtained after COVID-19 vaccination. The CDR3: CASSTTGTAYNEQFF. The CDR3 DNA reads as TGCGCCAGCAGTACAACCGGGACAGCGTACAATGAGCAGTTCTTC.